The clone carrying this TCR beta chain showed up many times. Its antigen is undetermined. The CDR3 contains 16 residues. Between the trimmed V and J ends, which lost 5 bases and 3 bases, there was a span of 17 bases. The source of the sample is a study of regulatory T cells in long-lasting Graves disease. Overall study results and limits: The persistent group shared roughly 2,700 public clonotypes, more than the approximately 890 shared by new patients. Repertoires from persistent disease leaned toward TRBV28, TRBJ1-2 and TRBJ2-5. The work looked only at peripheral blood and did not look at thyroid tissue.

Researchers made TCR beta libraries by using iRepertoire HTBI primers and running Arm-PCR on CDR3 regions. TCRdb re-analysed the multiplex PCR reads in MiXCR, keeping a single row per CDR3 protein. The sample lists hundreds of thousands of distinct CDR3 sequences, 15% to 20% occurring once. Described time point: newly diagnosed GD, antithyroid drugs for less than 3 months. Following extraction of RNA from PBMCs, that RNA was used to make the TCR library. American Thyroid Association guidelines were used to diagnose Graves' disease. These data also formed part of another study, on T cells in Graves' hyperthyroidism and ophthalmopathy.

This sample comprised peripheral blood mononuclear cells (PBMCs), obtained at new diagnosis, from a patient treated with antithyroid drugs. The chain couples TRBV12-3 or TRBV12-4 to TRBJ1-5, with a possible D match to TRBD1 (6 bases). The source of this sequence is a woman aged 35 to 59 with Graves disease. DNA for the CDR3: TGTGCCAGCAGTATTTCGCCGGGACACCTCAATCAGCCCCAGCATTTT. Encoded protein: CASSISPGHLNQPQHF.